This T cell receptor (beta chain) was identified in a study of T cells in Graves' hyperthyroidism and ophthalmopathy. In this sample, this clonotype turned up many times. The antigen is undetermined. TCR beta CDR3 sequences were amplified from RNA transcripts. Primed by the HTBI set, a first-round RT-PCR was run on the TCR CDR3. Using its own MiXCR run on the multiplex PCR reads, TCRdb lists one record per CDR3 protein. There are about 400,000 distinct CDR3 sequences in the sample; about 13% occur only once, and 9.2% lies in the top ten. Study results and limitations: Stable hyperthyroidism was separated from ophthalmopathy by a model based on 13 V-J features. Blood also contained most expanded thyroid clonotypes above 0.001.

The V segment lost 3 bases and the J segment 0 bases; nucleotides outside the gene matches: 4. The CDR3 covers 15 residues. CDR1 is DFQATT, CDR2 SNEGSKA, per germline (reference sequence). Clinical symptoms, serum thyroxine and TRAb, thyroid ultrasound and orbital computed tomography were used for the diagnoses. PBMCs stemmed from approximately 9.1 ml fresh peripheral blood. This chain connects TRBV20-1 to TRBJ2-1; TRBD2 matches 8 bases. The sequence was obtained from a woman between 18 and 30 years old with Graves' hyperthyroidism. The sequenced sample was blood. DNA for the CDR3: TGCAGTGCTAGTACAGCGGGGGACTCCTACAATGAGCAGTTCTTC. Encoded protein: CSASTAGDSYNEQFF.